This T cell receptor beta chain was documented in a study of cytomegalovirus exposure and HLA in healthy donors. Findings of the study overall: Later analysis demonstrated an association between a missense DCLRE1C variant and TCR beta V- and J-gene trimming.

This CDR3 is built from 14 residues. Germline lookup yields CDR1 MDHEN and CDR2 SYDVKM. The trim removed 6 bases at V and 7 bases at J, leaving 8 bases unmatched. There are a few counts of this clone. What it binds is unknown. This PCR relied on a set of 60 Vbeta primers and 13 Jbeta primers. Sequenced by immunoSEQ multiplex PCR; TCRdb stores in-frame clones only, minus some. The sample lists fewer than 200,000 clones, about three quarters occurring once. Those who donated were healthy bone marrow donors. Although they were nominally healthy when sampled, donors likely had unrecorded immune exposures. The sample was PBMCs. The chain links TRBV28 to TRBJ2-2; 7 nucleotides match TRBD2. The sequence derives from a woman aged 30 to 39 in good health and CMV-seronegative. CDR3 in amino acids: CASSGGGRGGELFF. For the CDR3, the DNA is TGTGCCAGCAGCGGCGGAGGGAGGGGCGGGGAGCTGTTTTTT.